The entry that follows covers one TCR beta chain sequence. Its target is unknown. A junction end diverges from the germline sequence, so it may reflect a read error. Amplification targeted TCR beta CDR3 regions from RNA transcripts. HTBI primers were the set used in a first-round RT-PCR of the TCR CDR3. TCRdb ran MiXCR on the multiplex PCR reads and lists one entry per CDR3 protein. The sample holds 340,000 or so distinct CDR3 sequences; 15% to 20% are singletons and the top ten take 49%. These data come from a study of T cells in Graves' hyperthyroidism and ophthalmopathy. The study, taken as a whole, reports: Progression to ophthalmopathy was predicted a median of roughly 6.6 months early. Most clonotypes that expanded in the thyroid above 0.001 also showed up in blood.

The TCR originated in a woman between 50 and 59 years old with Graves' hyperthyroidism. Sequences were obtained from blood.

CDR3 protein: CASSLGVGTGRETQYF. CDR3 DNA: TGTGCTAGCAGCTTAGGGGTCGGGACAGGGAGAGAGACCCAGTACTTC. The genes are TRBV7-7 and TRBJ2-5; 9 bases are a match to TRBD1. Germline CDR1 and CDR2: SSHAT and FNYEAQ (reference sequence). The CDR3 length is 16 residues.